This entry is about one T cell receptor (beta chain). The length of the CDR3 is 12 residues. V was trimmed by 0 bases and J by 4 bases, leaving 3 bases between them. CDR1 and CDR2 (germline): SGHRS, YFSETQ. Libraries were prepared by immunoSEQ multiplex PCR; TCRdb keeps only in-frame clonotypes and omits some of them. The data show approximately 110,000 clones, approximately 89% seen once. The sample belongs to a study of blood T cell repertoires in COVID-19. The sample comprised peripheral blood. J is TRBJ2-3 and V is TRBV5-1; D is ambiguous. The clonotype was recovered from an elderly woman with COVID-19, enrolled during active disease. The CDR3 spells CASSLDSDTQYF. CDR3 in DNA: TGCGCCAGCAGCTTGGACTCAGATACGCAGTATTTT.